Listed here are 2 T cell receptor beta chains from one sample, sequenced in a study of blood T cell repertoires in COVID-19. The repertoire was sequenced with immunoSEQ multiplex PCR; TCRdb's copy has only in-frame clones and lacks some. Here the sample spans about 180,000 clones, 65% to 90% being singletons. The sample comprised peripheral blood. The receptors were gathered from a man aged 50 or older with active or convalescent COVID-19.

J is TRBJ2-3 and V is TRBV7-6, with 9 bases lining up with TRBD1. Germline CDR1 SGHVS, CDR2 FNYEAQ. With V trimmed by 5 bases and J by 3 bases, 12 bases remained unmatched. The CDR3 extends over 17 amino acids. The DNA for the CDR3 is TGTGCCAGCAGCCCAAAGGGGGGGACAGGGATTACAGATACGCAGTATTTT. This encodes CASSPKGGTGITDTQYF.

On this clone: An end of the junction differs from the germline gene, which may be a read error. This chain links TRBV6-5 with TRBJ1-2; D is unclear. The CDR3 has 12 amino acids. Germline V gene sequence: CDR1 MNHEY, CDR2 SVGAGI. The CDR3 nucleotides are TGTGCCAGCAGTGACTCGGCATACGGCTACACCTTC. Its translation: CASSDSAYGYTF.